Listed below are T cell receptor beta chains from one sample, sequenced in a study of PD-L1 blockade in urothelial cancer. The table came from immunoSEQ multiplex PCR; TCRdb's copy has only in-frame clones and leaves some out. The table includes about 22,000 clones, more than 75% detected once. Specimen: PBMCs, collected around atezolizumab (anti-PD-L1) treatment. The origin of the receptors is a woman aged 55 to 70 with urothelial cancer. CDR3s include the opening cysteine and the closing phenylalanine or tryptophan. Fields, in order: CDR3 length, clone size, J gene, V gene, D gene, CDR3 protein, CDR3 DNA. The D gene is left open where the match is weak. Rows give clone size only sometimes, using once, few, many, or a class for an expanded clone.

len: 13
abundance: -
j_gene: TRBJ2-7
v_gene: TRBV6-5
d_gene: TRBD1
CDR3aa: CATTIQGINEQYF
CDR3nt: TGTGCCACCACGATACAGGGGATCAACGAGCAGTACTTC

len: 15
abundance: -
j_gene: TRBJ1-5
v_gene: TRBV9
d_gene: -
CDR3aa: CASSAYSGNNQPQHF
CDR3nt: TGTGCCAGCAGCGCGTACTCAGGTAACAATCAGCCCCAGCATTTT

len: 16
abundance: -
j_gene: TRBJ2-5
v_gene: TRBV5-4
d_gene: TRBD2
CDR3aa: CASSLGMKGLEVTQYF
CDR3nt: TGTGCCAGCAGCTTGGGGATGAAGGGACTAGAAGTGACCCAGTACTTC

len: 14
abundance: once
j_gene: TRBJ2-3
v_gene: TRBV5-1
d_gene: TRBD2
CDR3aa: CASSAGTSGDTQYF
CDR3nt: TGCGCCAGCAGCGCTGGGACTAGCGGAGATACGCAGTATTTT

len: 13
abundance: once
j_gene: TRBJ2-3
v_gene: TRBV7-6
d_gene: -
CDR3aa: CASSTMRGDTQYF
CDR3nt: TGTGCCAGCAGCACGATGCGGGGAGATACGCAGTATTTT

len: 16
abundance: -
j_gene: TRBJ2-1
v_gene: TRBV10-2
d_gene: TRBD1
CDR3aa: CASSDRDRGPYNEQFF
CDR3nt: TGCGCCAGCAGTGATAGGGACAGGGGTCCCTACAATGAGCAGTTCTTC

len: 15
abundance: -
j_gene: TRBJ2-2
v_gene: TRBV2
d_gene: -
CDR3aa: CASSVLVTNTGELFF
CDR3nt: TGTGCCAGCAGCGTACTCGTGACGAACACCGGGGAGCTGTTTTTT

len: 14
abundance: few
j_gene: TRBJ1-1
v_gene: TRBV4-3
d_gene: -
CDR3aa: CASSQPTQGRGAFF
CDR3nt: TGCGCCAGCAGCCAACCTACCCAGGGCCGTGGAGCTTTCTTT

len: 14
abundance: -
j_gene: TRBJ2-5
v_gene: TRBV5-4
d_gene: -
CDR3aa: CASSLSGAQETQYF
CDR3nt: TGTGCCAGCAGCTTGTCTGGGGCCCAAGAGACCCAGTACTTC

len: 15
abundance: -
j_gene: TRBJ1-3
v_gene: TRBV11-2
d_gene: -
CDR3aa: CASSSTGLVGNTIYF
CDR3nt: TGTGCCAGCAGCTCGACAGGTCTCGTTGGAAACACCATATATTTT

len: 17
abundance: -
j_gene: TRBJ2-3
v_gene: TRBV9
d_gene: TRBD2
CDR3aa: CASSVAGGRAPTDTQYF
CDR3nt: TGTGCCAGCAGCGTAGCTGGCGGGAGGGCCCCCACAGATACGCAGTATTTT

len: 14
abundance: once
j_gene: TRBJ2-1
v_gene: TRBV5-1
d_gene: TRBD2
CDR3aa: CASSLGGLGSKQFF
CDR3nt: TGCGCCAGCAGCTTGGGGGGACTAGGGAGTAAGCAGTTCTTC

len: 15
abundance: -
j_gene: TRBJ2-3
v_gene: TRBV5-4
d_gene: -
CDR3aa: CASSLRGGRTDTQYF
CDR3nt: TGTGCCAGCAGCTTGCGCGGCGGCAGAACAGATACGCAGTATTTT

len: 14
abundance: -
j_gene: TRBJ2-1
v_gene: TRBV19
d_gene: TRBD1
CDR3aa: CASSVGQWLNEQFF
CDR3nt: TGTGCCAGTAGTGTGGGACAGTGGTTAAATGAGCAGTTCTTC

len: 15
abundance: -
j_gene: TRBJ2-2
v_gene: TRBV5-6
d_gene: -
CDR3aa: CASSPNLQGIGELFF
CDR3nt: TGTGCCAGCAGCCCGAATCTACAGGGAATCGGGGAGCTGTTTTTT

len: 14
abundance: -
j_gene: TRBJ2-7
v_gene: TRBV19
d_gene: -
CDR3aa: CASTPTGTPYEQYF
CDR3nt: TGTGCCAGTACCCCCACCGGGACACCTTACGAGCAGTACTTC

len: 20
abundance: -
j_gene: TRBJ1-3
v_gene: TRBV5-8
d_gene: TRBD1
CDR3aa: CASSLAFGTGTGETGNTIYF
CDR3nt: TGTGCCAGCAGCTTGGCGTTCGGGACCGGGACAGGGGAAACAGGAAACACCATATATTTT

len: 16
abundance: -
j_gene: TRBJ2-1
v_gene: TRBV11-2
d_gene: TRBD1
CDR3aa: CASSLTSTGGMNEQFF
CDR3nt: TGTGCCAGCAGCTTAACCTCGACAGGGGGGATGAATGAGCAGTTCTTC

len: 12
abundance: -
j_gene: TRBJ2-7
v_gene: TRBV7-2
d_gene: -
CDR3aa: CASSYAGYEQYF
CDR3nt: TGTGCCAGCAGCTACGCGGGCTACGAGCAGTACTTC

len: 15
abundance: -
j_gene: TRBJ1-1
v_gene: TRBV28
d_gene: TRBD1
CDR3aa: CASSPEGARYTEAFF
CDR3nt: TGTGCCAGCAGCCCTGAGGGGGCGCGGTACACTGAAGCTTTCTTT

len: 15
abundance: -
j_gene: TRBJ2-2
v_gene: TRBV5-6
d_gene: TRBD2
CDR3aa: CASSTGLAVTGELFF
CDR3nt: TGTGCCAGCAGCACCGGACTAGCTGTCACCGGGGAGCTGTTTTTT

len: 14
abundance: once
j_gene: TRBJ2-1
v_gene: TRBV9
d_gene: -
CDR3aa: CASSGEAKYNEQFF
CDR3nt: TGTGCCAGCAGCGGCGAGGCAAAATACAATGAGCAGTTCTTC

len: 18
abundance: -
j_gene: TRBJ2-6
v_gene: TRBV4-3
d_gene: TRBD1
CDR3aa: CASSHVQGAESGANVLTF
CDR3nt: TGCGCCAGCAGCCACGTACAGGGGGCCGAGTCTGGGGCCAACGTCCTGACTTTC

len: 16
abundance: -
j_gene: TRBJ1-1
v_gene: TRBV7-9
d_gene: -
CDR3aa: CASSLGGAGSSTEAFF
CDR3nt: TGTGCCAGCAGCTTGGGGGGGGCAGGATCGTCGACTGAAGCTTTCTTT

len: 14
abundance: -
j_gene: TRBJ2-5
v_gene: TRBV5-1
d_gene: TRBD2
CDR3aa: CASSVQLREGTQYF
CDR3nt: TGCGCCAGCAGCGTACAGCTAAGGGAGGGGACCCAGTACTTC

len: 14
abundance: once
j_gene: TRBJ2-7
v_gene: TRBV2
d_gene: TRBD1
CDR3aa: CASTLETGSYEQYF
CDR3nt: TGTGCCAGCACCCTAGAGACAGGGAGCTACGAGCAGTACTTC

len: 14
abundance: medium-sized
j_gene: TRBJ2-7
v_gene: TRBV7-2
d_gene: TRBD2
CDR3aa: CASSFGTSAYEQYF
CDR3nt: TGTGCCAGCAGCTTTGGGACTAGTGCCTACGAGCAGTACTTC

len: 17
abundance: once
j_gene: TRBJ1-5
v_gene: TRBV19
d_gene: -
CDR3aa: CASSIRGASGSNQPQHF
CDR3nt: TGTGCCAGTAGTATAAGAGGGGCCAGCGGGAGCAATCAGCCCCAGCATTTT

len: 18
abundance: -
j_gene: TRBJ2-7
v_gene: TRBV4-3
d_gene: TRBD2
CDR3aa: CASSQDSASGVTSYEQYF
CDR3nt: TGCGCCAGCAGCCAAGATTCCGCTAGCGGAGTGACCTCCTACGAGCAGTACTTC

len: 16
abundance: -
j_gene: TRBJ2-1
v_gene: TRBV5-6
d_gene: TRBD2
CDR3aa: CASSLVRRELYNEQFF
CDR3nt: TGTGCCAGCAGCTTAGTTAGGCGGGAGCTCTACAATGAGCAGTTCTTC

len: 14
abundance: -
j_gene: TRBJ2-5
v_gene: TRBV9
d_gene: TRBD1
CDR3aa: CASSVGQGAETQYF
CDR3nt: TGTGCCAGCAGCGTCGGACAGGGGGCGGAGACCCAGTACTTC

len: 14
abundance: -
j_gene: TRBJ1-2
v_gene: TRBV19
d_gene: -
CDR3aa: CASREAGRSYGYTF
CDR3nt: TGTGCCAGTAGGGAGGCCGGGCGAAGCTATGGCTACACCTTC

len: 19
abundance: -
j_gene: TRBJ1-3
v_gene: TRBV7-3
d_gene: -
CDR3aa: CASSRFGGGSFSSGNTIYF
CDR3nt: TGTGCCAGCAGCCGCTTTGGGGGGGGAAGCTTTAGCTCTGGAAACACCATATATTTT

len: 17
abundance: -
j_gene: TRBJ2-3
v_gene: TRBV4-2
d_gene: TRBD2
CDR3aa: CASSQDQGAGWTDTQYF
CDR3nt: TGTGCCAGCAGCCAAGATCAGGGAGCGGGGTGGACAGATACGCAGTATTTT

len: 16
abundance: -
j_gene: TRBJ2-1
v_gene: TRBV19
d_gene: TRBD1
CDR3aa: CASSPFVTGLGQGQFF
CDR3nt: TGTGCCAGTAGTCCCTTCGTGACAGGGCTGGGACAGGGGCAGTTCTTC

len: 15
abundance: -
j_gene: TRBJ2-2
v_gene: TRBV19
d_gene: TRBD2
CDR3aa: CASRHRDYSSGELFF
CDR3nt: TGTGCCAGTAGACACCGGGACTATTCGTCCGGGGAGCTGTTTTTT

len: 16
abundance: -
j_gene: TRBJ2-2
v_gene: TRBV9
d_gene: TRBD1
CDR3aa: CASSVKGQGYGGELFF
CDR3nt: TGTGCCAGCAGCGTAAAGGGACAGGGGTATGGCGGGGAGCTGTTTTTT

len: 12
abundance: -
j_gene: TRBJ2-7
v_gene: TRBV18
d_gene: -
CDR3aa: CASSGSSYEQYF
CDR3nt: TGTGCCAGCTCTGGTAGCTCCTACGAGCAGTACTTC

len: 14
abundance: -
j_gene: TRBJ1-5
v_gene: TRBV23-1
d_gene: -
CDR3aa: CASPSRYSNQPQHF
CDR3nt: TGCGCCAGCCCCAGCAGGTATAGCAATCAGCCCCAGCATTTT

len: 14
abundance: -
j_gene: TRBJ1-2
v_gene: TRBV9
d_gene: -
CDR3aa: CASSAGGDYYGYTF
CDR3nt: TGTGCCAGCAGCGCCGGGGGGGACTACTATGGCTACACCTTC

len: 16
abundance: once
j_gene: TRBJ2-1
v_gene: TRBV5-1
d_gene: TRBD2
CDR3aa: CASSLGTSGRGLEQFF
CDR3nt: TGCGCCAGCAGCCTTGGGACTAGCGGGAGGGGGTTGGAGCAGTTCTTC

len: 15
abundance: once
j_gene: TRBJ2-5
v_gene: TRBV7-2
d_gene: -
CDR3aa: CASSLGGRDQETQYF
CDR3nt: TGTGCCAGCAGCTTGGGGGGTCGGGACCAAGAGACCCAGTACTTC

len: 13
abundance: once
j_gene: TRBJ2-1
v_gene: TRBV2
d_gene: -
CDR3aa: CASSKTGDSEQFF
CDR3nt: TGTGCCAGCAGTAAGACAGGTGATAGTGAGCAGTTCTTC

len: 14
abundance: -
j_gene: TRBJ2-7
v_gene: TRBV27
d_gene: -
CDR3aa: CASSPNRVSYEQYF
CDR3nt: TGTGCCAGCAGTCCCAACAGGGTTTCCTACGAGCAGTACTTC

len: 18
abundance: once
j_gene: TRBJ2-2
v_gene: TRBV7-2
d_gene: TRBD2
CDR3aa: CASSFETSGSARTGELFF
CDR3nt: TGTGCCAGCAGCTTTGAAACTAGCGGGAGTGCGCGCACCGGGGAGCTGTTTTTT

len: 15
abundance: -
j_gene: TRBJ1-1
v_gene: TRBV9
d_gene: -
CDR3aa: CASSVGSRGKAEAFF
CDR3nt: TGTGCCAGCAGCGTAGGTTCCAGGGGTAAGGCTGAAGCTTTCTTT

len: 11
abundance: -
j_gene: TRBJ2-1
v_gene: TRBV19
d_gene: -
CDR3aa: CATGRPHEQFF
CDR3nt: TGTGCCACGGGGAGACCCCATGAGCAGTTCTTC

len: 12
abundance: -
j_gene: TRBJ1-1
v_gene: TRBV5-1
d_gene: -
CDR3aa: CASSSQGFEAFF
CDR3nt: TGCGCCAGCAGCTCTCAGGGGTTCGAAGCTTTCTTT

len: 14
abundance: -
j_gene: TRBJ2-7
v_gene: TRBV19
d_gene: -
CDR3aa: CASTPAGQSNEQYF
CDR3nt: TGTGCCAGTACCCCGGCGGGACAGTCGAACGAGCAGTACTTC

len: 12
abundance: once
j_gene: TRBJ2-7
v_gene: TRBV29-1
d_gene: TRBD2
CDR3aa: CSAAGVRDEQYF
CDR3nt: TGCAGCGCAGCGGGAGTACGTGACGAGCAGTACTTC

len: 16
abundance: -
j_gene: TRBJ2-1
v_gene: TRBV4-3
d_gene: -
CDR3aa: CASSQDRSANLYEQFF
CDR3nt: TGCGCCAGCAGCCAAGATAGAAGCGCCAACCTCTATGAGCAGTTCTTC

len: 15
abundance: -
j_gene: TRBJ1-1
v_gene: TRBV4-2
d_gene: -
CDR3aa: CASSKDWEGYTEAFF
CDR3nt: TGTGCCAGCAGCAAAGATTGGGAGGGGTACACTGAAGCTTTCTTT

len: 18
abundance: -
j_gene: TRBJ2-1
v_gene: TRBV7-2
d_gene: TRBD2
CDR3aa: CASSLSGGGALFRNEQFF
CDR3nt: TGTGCCAGCAGCTTATCGGGCGGGGGGGCCTTATTTCGCAATGAGCAGTTCTTC

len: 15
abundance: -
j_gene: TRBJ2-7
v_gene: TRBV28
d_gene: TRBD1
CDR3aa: CASSSPKGQGAEQYF
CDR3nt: TGTGCCAGCAGTTCCCCCAAGGGACAGGGGGCGGAGCAGTACTTC

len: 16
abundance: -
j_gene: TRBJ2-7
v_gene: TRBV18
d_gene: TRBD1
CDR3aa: CASSPPETGGFFEQYF
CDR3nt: TGTGCCAGCTCACCACCGGAGACAGGGGGCTTTTTTGAGCAGTACTTC

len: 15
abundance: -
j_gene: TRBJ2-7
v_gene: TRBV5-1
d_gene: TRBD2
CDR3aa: CASSLEAGGPYEQYF
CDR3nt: TGCGCCAGCAGCTTGGAGGCGGGGGGGCCGTACGAGCAGTACTTC

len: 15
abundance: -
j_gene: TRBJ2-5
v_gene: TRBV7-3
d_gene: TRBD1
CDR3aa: CASSPRTGVGETQYF
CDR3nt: TGTGCCAGCAGCCCCAGGACAGGTGTGGGGGAGACCCAGTACTTC

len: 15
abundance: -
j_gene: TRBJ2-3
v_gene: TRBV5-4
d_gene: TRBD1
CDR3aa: CASSLGTGVADTQYF
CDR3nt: TGTGCCAGCAGCTTAGGGACAGGGGTGGCAGATACGCAGTATTTT

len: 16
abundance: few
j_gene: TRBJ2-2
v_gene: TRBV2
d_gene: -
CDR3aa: CASSERSRGLSGELFF
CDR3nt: TGTGCCAGCAGTGAACGGAGTAGGGGGTTATCCGGGGAGCTGTTTTTT